Within the sample, the clone carrying this TCR beta chain is medium-sized. The antigen is not known. Regarding time point: sample taken at primary tumor resection. 72 TRACERx patients with early, untreated non-small cell lung cancer donated samples. The sequenced material consisted of unsorted whole RNA from tumor, nontumor lung or frozen PBMC. V was clipped by 5 bases and J by 4 bases; unmatched bases: 10. This CDR3 has 16 residues. CDR1 and CDR2 (germline): SEHNR, FQNEAQ (reference sequence). The data stem from a study of spatial heterogeneity in lung cancer. Study-wide findings and caveats: The study found that expanded intratumoral alpha and beta TCR counts tracked tumor mutation counts.

TCRdb analysed the 5' RACE reads with MiXCR anew, one entry per CDR3 protein. The sample includes roughly 6,000 distinct CDR3 sequences, roughly 1.4% of them seen just once. The chain recombines TRBV7-9 with TRBJ2-5; TRBD2 agrees at 10 bases. The input for sequencing was lung tumor tissue, taken at surgery. The TCR originated in a male donor with early-stage non-small cell lung cancer. The CDR3 sequence: CASSRRASGSRETQYF. The CDR3, as DNA: TGTGCCAGCAGCCGGAGGGCTAGCGGGAGTCGAGAGACCCAGTACTTC.